Listed here are 9 T cell receptor beta chains from one sample, sequenced in a study of cytomegalovirus exposure and HLA in healthy donors. Primers included in the PCR were 60 Vbeta and 13 Jbeta primers. Profiling relied on immunoSEQ multiplex PCR, and the TCRdb table lists in-frame clones only, not all of them. The repertoire consists of under 200,000 clones, with around 72% occurring once and the leading ten covering about 1.3%. The sequenced sample was PBMCs. The origin of the receptors is a man between 50 and 59 years old in good health and CMV-seronegative.

This chain joins TRBV27 and TRBJ2-3; D might be TRBD2 (5 bases). The germline gives CDR1 MNHEY, CDR2 SMNVEV (reference sequence). The ends were cut back, 6 bases at V and 6 bases at J, with 22 bases in the middle. The CDR3 covers 16 residues. CDR3 protein: CASSTFLREKTDTQYF. The CDR3 nucleotides are TGTGCCAGCAGCACTTTCTTGAGGGAAAAAACCGATACGCAGTATTTT.

The chain links TRBV5-1 to TRBJ2-1; the D gene is possibly TRBD1 (6 bases). V lost 0 bases to trimming and J lost 6 bases, with 13 bases between them. Germline values: CDR1 SGHRS, CDR2 YFSETQ. The CDR3 has 15 amino acids. This CDR3 is CASSLVQGRGNEQFF. The CDR3 region has the DNA TGCGCCAGCAGCTTGGTGCAGGGGAGAGGCAATGAGCAGTTCTTC.

This clone was detected only once. The V gene is TRBV2, the J gene TRBJ2-7; D perhaps matches TRBD2 (7 bases). This CDR3 spans 12 amino acids. Trimming took 6 bases from V and 7 from J, leaving 13 bases between them. Germline V lookup: CDR1 SNHLY, CDR2 FYNNEI. The CDR3 here is CASRIGGGEQYF. CDR3 DNA sequence: TGTGCCAGCAGAATAGGGGGGGGAGAGCAGTACTTC.

V gene TRBV2 combines with J gene TRBJ1-6; a weak D match, TRBD1 (5 bases). Trimming took 2 bases from V and 7 from J, leaving 9 bases between them. The CDR3 totals 14 residues. The germline CDR1 and CDR2 sequences are SNHLY and FYNNEI. The CDR3 nucleotides read TGTGCCAGCAGTGAACAGGGTGGCAATTCACCCCTCCACTTT. The encoded protein is CASSEQGGNSPLHF.

To note about this clone: Within the sample, other DNA sequences also encode this same CDR3. V and J are TRBV5-6 and TRBJ2-2, with TRBD2 as a possible D gene (5 bases). The V and J ends lost 0 bases and 5 bases respectively, with 5 bases between them. This CDR3 is 13 amino acids long. Looked up from germline, CDR1 is SGHDT and CDR2 is YYEEEE. CDR3 DNA: TGTGCCAGCAGCTTGGGAGGGACCGGGGAGCTGTTTTTT. This gives the protein CASSLGGTGELFF.

This clone has a handful of counts. The chain links TRBV18 to TRBJ1-3; no clear D. The CDR3 runs 13 residues. V was trimmed by 2 bases and J by 4 bases, leaving 6 bases between them. In germline, CDR1 is KGHSH, CDR2 LQKENI. In DNA form, the CDR3 reads TGTGCCAGCTCACCAACACAGGGAAACACCATATATTTT. Encoded protein: CASSPTQGNTIYF.

The rearrangement links TRBV28 to TRBJ1-4; tentatively, D is TRBD1 (5 bases). Trimming shortened V by 7 bases and J by 7 bases, and 25 bases separated the two germline ends. The CDR3 contains 17 residues. The V gene's germline CDR1 is MDHEN and CDR2 SYDVKM. In DNA form, the CDR3 reads TGTGCCAGCAAAACCCTTGCCGGGGCCCAGCGGGGTGAAAAACTGTTTTTT. Translating it yields CASKTLAGAQRGEKLFF. The full variable domain, completed using reference TRBV28 and TRBJ1-4, is DVKVTQSSRYLVKRTGEKVFLECVQDMDHENMFWYRQDPGLGLRLIYFSYDVKMKEKGDIPEGYSVSREKKERFSLILESASTNQTSMYLCASKTLAGAQRGEKLFFGSGTQLSVL.

This chain uses TRBV4-2 with TRBJ1-2; D remains ambiguous. Trimming took off 0 bases at V and 1 base at J, with 6 bases between the two ends. CDR3 length equals 14 residues. Germline lookup yields CDR1 LGHNA and CDR2 YNFKEQ. The CDR3 loop is CASSQEEGNYGYTF. CDR3 in DNA: TGTGCCAGCAGCCAAGAGGAGGGTAACTATGGCTACACCTTC.

The chain links TRBV7-9 to TRBJ1-6, with D possibly being TRBD1 (6 bases). CDR1 SEHNR and CDR2 FQNEAQ come from the germline V gene (reference sequence). Trimming removed 5 bases from V and 8 bases from J, with 10 bases in between. The CDR3 has 13 residues. CDR3 nucleotides: TGTGCCAGCAGCCCGGACAGTCATTCACCCCTCCACTTT. Translation: CASSPDSHSPLHF.